The TCR beta chain under discussion was sequenced for a study of patients and donors after allogeneic stem cell transplantation. In TCRdb, the RT-PCR reads were re-called with MiXCR into one record per CDR3 protein. The sample includes about a million distinct CDR3 sequences, about a sixth of them seen just once. This clonotype has only a few counts. The CDR3 contains 11 residues. V gave up 8 bases and J gave up 6 bases, with 11 bases separating them. Germline lookup yields CDR1 DFQATT and CDR2 SNEGSKA (reference sequence). This TCR was recovered from a human donor who was either an allogeneic HSCT recipient or a stem cell or donor lymphocyte infusion donor (not recorded which). It is not recorded whose cells these are; they may come from a transplant donor. Sequenced material: blood, either unsorted or a sorted T cell fraction (not recorded which). The chain uses TRBV20-1 and TRBJ2-1; D may be TRBD2 (5 bases). The CDR3 DNA reads TGCAGTCCAGTGGGGAGCAATGAGCAGTTCTTC. Translation gives CSPVGSNEQFF.